This T cell receptor (beta chain) was recovered during a study of blood T cell repertoires in COVID-19. Clones were read by immunoSEQ multiplex PCR, and TCRdb kept only the in-frame ones, dropping some. The top ten clones hold less than 4% of a sample with around 230,000 clones, 85% to 90% of them seen once. The CDR3 runs 15 residues. Trimming removed 7 bases from V and 4 bases from J; junction bases left unmatched: 9. Germline V gives CDR1 KGHDR, CDR2 SFDVKD. Sequencing was carried out using PBMCs or T cells enriched from blood (not recorded which). The gene calls are TRBV24-1 and TRBJ1-5; 7 bases match TRBD1. This receptor was taken from a woman younger than 45 with acute COVID-19. The CDR3 loop is CATREGQLVNQPQHF. The CDR3 DNA reads as TGTGCCACCAGGGAGGGACAGTTGGTAAATCAGCCCCAGCATTTT.